Listed here are 2 T cell receptor beta chains from one sample, sequenced in a study of tissue T cells after allogeneic stem cell transplantation. Time point noted: mouse harvest day 7 after allogeneic transplant. The graft held 10^6 splenic CD5+ T cells and 10^7 T-cell-depleted bone marrow cells. Repertoires were generated with immunoSEQ multiplex PCR, while TCRdb's copy carries only in-frame clones and drops some. The data hold under 5,500 clones, with 45% to 55% observed a single time. Source material: lymph node tissue. Source of these receptors: a female BALB/c mouse given C57BL/6 T cells with graft-versus-host disease after an allogeneic hematopoietic cell transplant.

This clone appeared a few times. Germline and genes: mouse. The DNA read from the CDR3 is TGTGCCAGCAGCCAGGGACAGGGATCCTATGAACAGTAC. Protein product: CASSQGQGSYEQY. In full, the CDR3 reads CASSQGQGSYEQYF. This chain joins TRBV5 and TRBJ2-7; TRBD1 matches at 9 bases. Read sequence stops 1 residue before the CDR3 end, and the germline J gene provides the missing end. CDR1 and CDR2 from the germline V gene are LGHNA and YNLKQL (reference sequence). V was pared by 3 bases and J by 1 base, with 1 base of the junction left unmatched. The CDR3 has 14 residues.

By share, this clone ranks as large. Germline and genes: mouse. Read sequence stops 1 residue before the CDR3 end, and the germline J gene provides the missing end. The rearrangement links TRBV12-2 to TRBJ2-3, with D possibly TRBD1 on 6 matching bases. In germline, CDR1 is SGHLS, CDR2 HYDKME. There are 15 residues in the CDR3. The V gene lost 4 bases and the J gene lost 0 bases, with 13 bases spanning the gap. The CDR3 protein is CASSPHRVSAETLYF. The part of the CDR3 DNA that was read is TGTGCCAGCTCCCCTCACAGGGTCAGTGCAGAAACGCTGTAT. Based on the CDR3 plus reference TRBV12-2 and TRBJ2-3, the full variable domain is NSGVVQSPRYIIKGKGERSILKCIPISGHLSVAWYQQTQGQELKFFIQHYDKMERDKGNLPSRFSVQQFDDYHSEMNMSALELEDSAVYFCASSPHRVSAETLYFGSGTRLTVL.